This is a list of T cell receptor beta chains from one sample in a study of blood T cell repertoires in COVID-19. Here immunoSEQ multiplex PCR was the method, and the copy in TCRdb shows in-frame clones only, minus some. This table has about 110,000 clones, approximately 70% appearing once. Sequences were obtained from peripheral blood. These receptors all come from a woman aged 40 to 49 with acute or convalescent COVID-19. CDR3s include the opening cysteine and the closing phenylalanine or tryptophan. The D gene is left open where the match is weak. Clone size is stated in some rows and not others, as once, few, many or a class when expanded.

v_gene	j_gene	abundance	d_gene	CDR3nt	CDR3aa
TRBV7-7	TRBJ2-5	.	.	TGTGCCAGCAGCTTAGGTCCCTCCTCAGGGACCCAGTACTTC	CASSLGPSSGTQYF
TRBV5-1	TRBJ1-1	few	.	TGCGCCAGCAGCCCAGTCTGGAACACTGAAGCTTTCTTT	CASSPVWNTEAFF
TRBV27	TRBJ2-6	few	.	TGTGCCAGCGGGACAAGGACTGGGGCCAACGTCCTGACTTTC	CASGTRTGANVLTF
TRBV5-1	TRBJ1-4	.	.	TGCGCCAGCATCTCCCCCCGGGTTAGGGGTGAAAAACTGTTTTTT	CASISPRVRGEKLFF
TRBV27	TRBJ1-1	.	.	TGTGCCAGCAGTTTAGTGGCAGGGGACCTCGAAGCTTTCTTT	CASSLVAGDLEAFF
TRBV10-3	TRBJ2-6	.	.	TGTGCCACCACAGGGGGGGACTCTGGGGCCAACGTCCTGACTTTC	CATTGGDSGANVLTF
TRBV6-5	TRBJ1-4	.	.	TGTGCCAGCAGTCCGGGTCGAAATGAAAAACTGTTTTTT	CASSPGRNEKLFF
TRBV13	TRBJ1-2	.	.	TGTGCCAGCAGCAAAACCGGGACTTCGAATTATGGCTACACCTTC	CASSKTGTSNYGYTF
TRBV6-6	TRBJ2-7	.	.	TGTGCCAGCAGTTACAGGGGACAAGACTACGAGCAGTACTTC	CASSYRGQDYEQYF
TRBV4-2	TRBJ2-1	.	TRBD2	TGTGCCAGCAGCCGAGCAACCGGGACTAGTCAAAATGAGCAGTTCTTC	CASSRATGTSQNEQFF
TRBV12-3/TRBV12-4	TRBJ2-1	few	.	TGTGCCAGCAGTTTAGGAGCCTACAATGAGCAGTTCTTC	CASSLGAYNEQFF
TRBV27	TRBJ1-2	.	.	TGTGCCAGCAGACTTTCGAACGACTATGGCTACACCTTC	CASRLSNDYGYTF
TRBV6-6	TRBJ2-7	.	TRBD1	TGTGCCAGCAGTTCCCCGCCCCGGACAGGGAGAGAGCAGTACTTC	CASSSPPRTGREQYF
TRBV19	TRBJ2-1	many	TRBD1	TGTGCCAGTAGGACAGGGGGCTCCGCTAACAATGAGCAGTTCTTC	CASRTGGSANNEQFF
TRBV9	TRBJ2-7	.	TRBD1	TGTGCCAGCAGCGTAGGGGGGACAGGGACCTACGAGCAGTACTTC	CASSVGGTGTYEQYF
TRBV27	TRBJ2-5	.	TRBD2	TGTGCCAGCAGTTGGGCAGCGGGGGCTCCCCGGGAGACCCAGTACTTC	CASSWAAGAPRETQYF
TRBV7-2	TRBJ2-5	.	TRBD1	TGTGCCAGCAGCTGGGGACAGCCCCAAGAGACCCAGTACTTC	CASSWGQPQETQYF
TRBV5-1	TRBJ1-1	few	.	TGCGCCAGCACTCCTGGCGGTGTGAACACTGAAGCTTTCTTT	CASTPGGVNTEAFF
TRBV11-2	TRBJ2-1	.	TRBD2	TGTGCCAGCAGCTTAGAACCCTCTAGCGGGGGGGGGCAAGGGGAGCAGTTCTTC	CASSLEPSSGGGQGEQFF
TRBV19	TRBJ1-5	few	.	TGTGCCAGTAGTACTGGCAGGACAAATAGCAATCAGCCCCAGCATTTT	CASSTGRTNSNQPQHF
TRBV2	TRBJ2-5	few	TRBD1	TGTGCCAGCACAATTAACAGGGGGCAATTAGGGGAGACCCAGTACTTC	CASTINRGQLGETQYF
TRBV11-2	TRBJ1-2	.	.	TGTGCCAGCAGCCCCACTGAGAGGGGGGGCTACGGCTACACCTTC	CASSPTERGGYGYTF
TRBV5-4	TRBJ2-1	few	.	TGTGCCAGCAGCTTGATCGAGCGGGACAACAATGAGCAGTTCTTC	CASSLIERDNNEQFF
TRBV2	TRBJ2-5	.	.	TGTGCCAGCATACAGCGGCCGCAAGAGACCCAGTACTTC	CASIQRPQETQYF
TRBV7-7	TRBJ2-3	many	.	TGTGCCAGCAGCTTAGGGGCTGTCAGACCGCCTGCAACAGATACGCAGTATTTT	CASSLGAVRPPATDTQYF
TRBV10-3	TRBJ1-5	.	TRBD1	TGTGCCATCACCGGGACAGCGGATCAGCCCCAGCATTTT	CAITGTADQPQHF
TRBV3-1/TRBV3-2	TRBJ1-2	.	.	TGTGCCAGCAGCCAAGGGACAGTCTATGGCTACACCTTC	CASSQGTVYGYTF
TRBV9	TRBJ1-2	few	.	TGTGCCAGCAGCGTAACCCCCGTAGCCGGTTATGGCTACACCTTC	CASSVTPVAGYGYTF
TRBV7-8	TRBJ2-5	.	.	TGTGCCAGCAGCTTAAATCTGAGACAGGACCAAGAGACCCAGTACTTC	CASSLNLRQDQETQYF
TRBV28	TRBJ1-3	once	.	TGTGCCAGCAGTCCTACAGCAAACCAGGGTGGAAACACCATATATTTT	CASSPTANQGGNTIYF
TRBV7-8	TRBJ1-6	.	.	TGTGCCAGCAGCTTAGGGAGAAATTCACCCCTCCACTTT	CASSLGRNSPLHF
TRBV4-3	TRBJ1-5	.	.	TGCGCCAGCAGCCTAAACAGGGATCAGCCCCAGCATTTT	CASSLNRDQPQHF
TRBV27	TRBJ1-4	.	TRBD1	TGTGCCAGCACCCGGCGGGGGACAGGAGGTGAAAAACTGTTTTTT	CASTRRGTGGEKLFF
TRBV6-5	TRBJ2-1	.	TRBD2	TGTGCCAGCAGTAGGGGACTAGCGGGGGACGAGCAGTTCTTC	CASSRGLAGDEQFF
TRBV5-1	TRBJ2-3	.	.	TGCGCCAGCAGCGTGGGGGACTTAAGCACAGATACGCAGTATTTT	CASSVGDLSTDTQYF
TRBV5-1	TRBJ2-1	.	.	TGCGCCAGCAGCTTGGCCGGGGGGAAGGGGGTCTTC	CASSLAGGKGVF
TRBV11-2	TRBJ2-1	.	TRBD2	TGTGCCAGCAGCGCCGGGACTAGCGGGGGCAATGAGCAGTTCTTC	CASSAGTSGGNEQFF
TRBV6-4	TRBJ2-3	.	TRBD2	TGTGCCACCTCGTTAGCGGGAACCACAGATACGCAGTATTTT	CATSLAGTTDTQYF
TRBV7-9	TRBJ2-3	few	TRBD2	TGTGCCAGCAGCTTAGTAGCGGGGGGAACAGATACGCAGTATTTT	CASSLVAGGTDTQYF
TRBV3-1/TRBV3-2	TRBJ2-1	few	.	TGTGCCAGCAGCCAAGATTGGGGCGGAAGGGAGCAGTTCTTC	CASSQDWGGREQFF
TRBV9	TRBJ2-5	.	TRBD2	TGTGCCAGCAGCCCCGGGACTAGCGGGGAGGGAACCCAGTACTTC	CASSPGTSGEGTQYF
TRBV2	TRBJ1-5	.	.	TGTGCCAGCACCGAGGAGGGTGGCAATCAGCCCCAGCATTTT	CASTEEGGNQPQHF